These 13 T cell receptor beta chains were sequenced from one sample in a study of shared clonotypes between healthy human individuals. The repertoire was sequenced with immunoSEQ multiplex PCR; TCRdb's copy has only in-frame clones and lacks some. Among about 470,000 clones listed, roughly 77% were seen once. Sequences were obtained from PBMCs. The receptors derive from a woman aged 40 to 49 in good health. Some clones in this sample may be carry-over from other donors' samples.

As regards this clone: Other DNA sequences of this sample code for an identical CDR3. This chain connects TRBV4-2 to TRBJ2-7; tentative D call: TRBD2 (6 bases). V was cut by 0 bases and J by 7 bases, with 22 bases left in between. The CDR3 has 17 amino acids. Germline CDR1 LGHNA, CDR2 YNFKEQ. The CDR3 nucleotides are TGTGCCAGCAGCCAAGATTTAAGGGCGGGAAAGGGGTATGAGCAGTACTTC. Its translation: CASSQDLRAGKGYEQYF.

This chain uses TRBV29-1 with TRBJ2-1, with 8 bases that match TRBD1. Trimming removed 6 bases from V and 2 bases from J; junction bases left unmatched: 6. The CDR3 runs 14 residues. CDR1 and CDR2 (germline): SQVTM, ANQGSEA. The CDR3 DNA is TGCAGCGTCAAACAGGGGGTCGCCTACAATGAGCAGTTCTTC. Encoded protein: CSVKQGVAYNEQFF.

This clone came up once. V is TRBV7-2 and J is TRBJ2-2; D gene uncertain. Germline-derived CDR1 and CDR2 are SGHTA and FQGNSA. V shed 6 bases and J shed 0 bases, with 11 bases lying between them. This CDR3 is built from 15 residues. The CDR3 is CASSQTYANTGELFF. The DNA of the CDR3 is TGTGCCAGCAGTCAAACTTACGCGAACACCGGGGAGCTGTTTTTT.

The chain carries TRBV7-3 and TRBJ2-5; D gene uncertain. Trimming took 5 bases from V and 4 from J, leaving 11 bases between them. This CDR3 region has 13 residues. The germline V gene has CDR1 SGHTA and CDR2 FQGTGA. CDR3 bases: TGTGCCAGCAGCCCCCCAGCTTCAGAGACCCAGTACTTC. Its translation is CASSPPASETQYF.

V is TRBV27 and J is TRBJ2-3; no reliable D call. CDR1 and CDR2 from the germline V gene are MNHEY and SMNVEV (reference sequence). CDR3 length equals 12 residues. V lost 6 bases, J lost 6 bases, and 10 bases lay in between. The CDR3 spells CASRPRPDTQYF. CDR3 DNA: TGTGCCAGCAGACCCCGTCCGGATACGCAGTATTTT.

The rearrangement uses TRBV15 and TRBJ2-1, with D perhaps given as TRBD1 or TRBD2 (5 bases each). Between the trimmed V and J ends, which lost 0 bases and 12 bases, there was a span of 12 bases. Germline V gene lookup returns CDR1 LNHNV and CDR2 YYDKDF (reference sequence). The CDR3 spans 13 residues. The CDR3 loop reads CATSRDEGRGQFF. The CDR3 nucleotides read TGTGCCACCAGCAGAGATGAGGGGCGCGGGCAGTTCTTC.

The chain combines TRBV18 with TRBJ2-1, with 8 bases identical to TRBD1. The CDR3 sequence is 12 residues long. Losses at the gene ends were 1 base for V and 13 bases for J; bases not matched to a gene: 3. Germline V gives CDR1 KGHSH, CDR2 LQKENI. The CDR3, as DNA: TGTGCCAGCTCACCACTACAGGGGGTACAGTTCTTC. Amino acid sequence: CASSPLQGVQFF.

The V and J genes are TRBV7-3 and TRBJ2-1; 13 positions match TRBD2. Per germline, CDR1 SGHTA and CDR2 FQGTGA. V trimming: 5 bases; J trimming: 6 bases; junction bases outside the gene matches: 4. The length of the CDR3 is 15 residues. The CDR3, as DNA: TGTGCCAGCAGCACCGGACTAGCGGGAGCCAATGAGCAGTTCTTC. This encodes CASSTGLAGANEQFF.

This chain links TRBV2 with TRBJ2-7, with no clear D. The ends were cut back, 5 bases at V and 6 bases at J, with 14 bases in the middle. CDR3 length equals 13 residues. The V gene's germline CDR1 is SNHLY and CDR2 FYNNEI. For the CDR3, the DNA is TGTGCCAGCAGTTGGGCCCTATCTGGCGAGCAGTACTTC. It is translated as CASSWALSGEQYF.

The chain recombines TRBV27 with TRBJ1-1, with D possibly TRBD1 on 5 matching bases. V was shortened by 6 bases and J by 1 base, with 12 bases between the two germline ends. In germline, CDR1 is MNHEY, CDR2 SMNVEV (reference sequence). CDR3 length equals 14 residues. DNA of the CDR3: TGTGCCAGCAGCCTCCTTAGGGGGAACACTGAAGCTTTCTTT. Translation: CASSLLRGNTEAFF.

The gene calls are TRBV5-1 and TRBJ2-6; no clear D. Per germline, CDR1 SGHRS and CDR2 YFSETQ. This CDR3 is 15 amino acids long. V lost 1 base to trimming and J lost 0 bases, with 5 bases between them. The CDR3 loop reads CASSLLASGANVLTF. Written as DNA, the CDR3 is TGCGCCAGCAGCTTGTTGGCCTCTGGGGCCAACGTCCTGACTTTC.

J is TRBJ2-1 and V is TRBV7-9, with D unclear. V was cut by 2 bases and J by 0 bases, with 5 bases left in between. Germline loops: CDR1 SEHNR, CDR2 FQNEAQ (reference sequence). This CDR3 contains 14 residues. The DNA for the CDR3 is TGTGCCAGCAGCTTAACGAGCTCCTACAATGAGCAGTTCTTC. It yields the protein CASSLTSSYNEQFF.

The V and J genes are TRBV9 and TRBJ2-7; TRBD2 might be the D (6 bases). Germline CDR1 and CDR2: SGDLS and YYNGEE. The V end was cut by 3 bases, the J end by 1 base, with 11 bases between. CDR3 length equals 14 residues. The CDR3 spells CASSGGGWSYEQYF. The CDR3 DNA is TGTGCCAGCAGCGGGGGAGGTTGGTCCTACGAGCAGTACTTC.